This TCR beta chain is from a study of T cells in Graves' hyperthyroidism and ophthalmopathy. Trimming left V 5 bases short and J 2 bases short, with 10 bases between. CDR1 and CDR2 from the germline V gene are SGHAT and FQNNGV. The CDR3 spans 13 residues. Amplified TCR beta CDR3 regions came from RNA transcripts. TCR CDR3 regions were first amplified by RT-PCR with HTBI primers. From the multiplex PCR reads, TCRdb called clonotypes with MiXCR, one entry per CDR3 protein. Of fewer than 550,000 distinct CDR3 sequences in the sample, 15% to 19% are singletons; the top ten hold roughly 8%. The sample was blood. The clonotype originates from a woman aged 18-35 years with Graves' hyperthyroidism. This chain links TRBV11-2 with TRBJ2-7; D unclear. The CDR3 coding sequence is TGTGCCAGCAGCAAACAGTATCCCTACGAGCAGTACTTC. It codes for CASSKQYPYEQYF.